The next 5 T cell receptor beta chains were all read from a single sample in a study of identical twins. TCRdb passed the 5' RACE reads through MiXCR, listing each CDR3 protein once. The repertoire holds about 890,000 distinct CDR3 sequences, with roughly 12% as singletons. The same specimen was also included in a second study, on yellow fever vaccine responses in identical twins.

Sequenced: PBMCs. These receptor sequences come from a woman aged 18 to 35 in good health.

This clonotype was counted only a few times. This chain links TRBV5-1 with TRBJ2-7; weak D call: TRBD1 (5 bases). Trimming left V 4 bases short and J 2 bases short, with 10 bases between. CDR3 length equals 13 residues. Germline V gene lookup returns CDR1 SGHRS and CDR2 YFSETQ. The CDR3 loop is CASSQDTAYEQYF. Written as DNA, the CDR3 is TGCGCCAGCAGCCAGGACACAGCCTACGAGCAGTACTTC.

This chain joins TRBV5-1 and TRBJ2-3; the D gene is possibly TRBD2 (6 bases). V was shortened by 5 bases and J by 3 bases, with 16 bases between the two germline ends. Germline loops: CDR1 SGHRS, CDR2 YFSETQ. This CDR3 spans 15 amino acids. CDR3 sequence reads: CASSLPGVETDTQYF. CDR3 sequence (DNA): TGCGCCAGCAGTCTACCGGGAGTGGAAACAGATACGCAGTATTTT.

The sample holds many counts of this clonotype. This rearrangement joins TRBV9 to TRBJ2-7; no clear D. Trimming took 0 bases from V and 4 from J, leaving 8 bases between them. There are 13 residues in the CDR3. Germline-derived CDR1 and CDR2 are SGDLS and YYNGEE. DNA of the CDR3: TGTGCCAGCAGCGTAGAGGCGAGTTACGAGCAGTACGTC. Its translation: CASSVEASYEQYV.

This chain links TRBV29-1 with TRBJ1-2; 7 nucleotides match TRBD1. Germline V gene lookup returns CDR1 SQVTM and CDR2 ANQGSEA. The J segment lost 8 bases and the V segment lost 7 bases, leaving 7 bases of the junction unmatched. The CDR3 sequence is 11 residues long. The CDR3 region has the DNA TGCAGCGCCGAACAGGGGAGCGGCTACACCTTC. This sequence encodes CSAEQGSGYTF.

Worth noting for this clonotype: This could be a read error, since a much larger clone is one nucleotide away. This chain joins TRBV7-8 and TRBJ1-4; no definite D call. With 3 bases removed from V and 0 bases from J, the gap between germline ends came to 8 bases. Germline CDR1 reads SGHVS; CDR2 reads FQNEAQ. The CDR3 consists of 15 residues. The CDR3 loop reads CASSLAAATNEKLFF. The DNA for the CDR3 is TGTGCCAGCAGCTTGGCGGCGGCAACTAATGAAAAACTGTTTTTT.